This passage covers 21 T cell receptor beta chains from one sample sequenced in a study of blood T cells in healthy people across ages. Using a J-beta primer mix together with a sample-barcoded 5' primer, a second PCR was run for roughly 7 to 12 cycles. TCRdb called the 5' RACE reads again in MiXCR, with one record for every CDR3 protein. The data show approximately 1.5 million distinct CDR3 sequences, roughly 30% seen once. The sequenced material came from blood. These receptors came from a woman in her twenties or thirties in good health.

This clonotype came up a few times. V is TRBV10-3 and J is TRBJ2-1, with TRBD2 matching over 10 bases. V lost 1 base to trimming and J lost 9 bases; unmatched junction nucleotides: 6. The CDR3 spans 15 residues. In germline, CDR1 is ENHRY, CDR2 SYGVKD. Here the CDR3 reads CAISEFQRGGGEQFF. The CDR3 bases are TGTGCCATCAGTGAGTTCCAGCGGGGGGGCGGTGAGCAGTTCTTC.

The V call is TRBV5-4, the J call TRBJ2-3, with 11 bases aligning to TRBD2. This CDR3 has 15 residues. Trimming cost V 4 bases and J 2 bases; bases outside gene matches: 3. From germline, CDR1 is SGHNT and CDR2 YYREEE (reference sequence). CDR3 residues: CASSTGLAVTDTQYF. The CDR3 region has the DNA TGTGCCAGCAGCACGGGACTAGCGGTCACAGATACGCAGTATTTT.

The V and J genes are TRBV7-2 and TRBJ2-3, with 15 bases matching TRBD2. Trimming removed 6 bases from V and 5 bases from J; junction bases left unmatched: 9. This CDR3 has 17 amino acids. Germline-derived CDR1 and CDR2 are SGHTA and FQGNSA. Here the CDR3 DNA reads TGTGCCAGCAGGCCAAGGACTAGCGGGGGGGCCGGAGATACGCAGTATTTT. Its translation: CASRPRTSGGAGDTQYF.

The chain links TRBV7-3 to TRBJ1-2; a possible D gene is TRBD1 (5 bases). Germline V lookup: CDR1 SGHTA, CDR2 FQGTGA. The CDR3 loop spans 13 amino acids. Trimming cost V 2 bases and J 6 bases, with 10 bases left between them. The CDR3 nucleotides read TGTGCCAGCAGCTTAGGGGCTAGGGATGGCTACACCTTC. Translating it yields CASSLGARDGYTF.

This clonotype was counted a few times. The gene calls are TRBV29-1 and TRBJ1-1, with D maybe TRBD1 (5 bases). CDR1 SQVTM and CDR2 ANQGSEA come from the germline V gene. The V and J ends lost 7 bases and 4 bases respectively, with 16 bases between them. The CDR3 is 13 residues long. In nucleotides, the CDR3 is TGCAGCGCGGTAGGGACGTTACGCACTGAAGCTTTCTTT. Translating it yields CSAVGTLRTEAFF.

The chain is built from TRBV6-8 and TRBJ2-1; TRBD2 is a possible D gene (6 bases). Germline V lookup: CDR1 MNHGY, CDR2 SAAAGT. There are 15 residues in the CDR3. Trimming shortened V by 8 bases and J by 0 bases, and 14 bases separated the two germline ends. In DNA, the CDR3 is TGTGCCAGCGGGGATAGCGGAAGCTCCTACAATGAGCAGTTCTTC. It encodes CASGDSGSSYNEQFF.

This clonotype was seen many times. This CDR3 reads CSARDLYAFGDTQYF. In DNA, the CDR3 is TGCAGTGCTAGAGATTTGTATGCGTTCGGAGATACGCAGTATTTT. The J gene is TRBJ2-3, the V gene TRBV20-1; no reliable D call. Germline V gives CDR1 DFQATT, CDR2 SNEGSKA (reference sequence). The ends were cut back, 0 bases at V and 5 bases at J, with 15 bases in the middle. The CDR3 consists of 15 residues.

This clonotype was observed a handful of times. The V gene is TRBV2, the J gene TRBJ2-3; D might be TRBD2 (5 bases). V was clipped by 3 bases and J by 5 bases, with 12 bases between them. CDR1 and CDR2 (germline): SNHLY, FYNNEI. The CDR3 covers 14 residues. As DNA, the CDR3 is TGTGCCAGCAGTGAGACTACCTCGGGAGATACGCAGTATTTT. As protein: CASSETTSGDTQYF.

There are many counts of this clonotype. The V and J genes are TRBV2 and TRBJ2-5; D perhaps matches TRBD1 (5 bases). CDR1 and CDR2 from the germline V gene are SNHLY and FYNNEI. This CDR3 has 13 amino acids. Trimming cost V 7 bases and J 3 bases, with 12 bases left between them. Here the CDR3 reads CASNRREKETQYF. The CDR3 nucleotides read TGTGCCAGCAACCGCAGGGAAAAAGAGACCCAGTACTTC.

This clonotype was observed a few times. The chain employs TRBV27 and TRBJ1-5; D is unresolved. V shed 5 bases and J shed 3 bases, with 8 bases lying between them. CDR1 and CDR2 (germline): MNHEY, SMNVEV (reference sequence). The CDR3 totals 13 residues. The CDR3 here is CASSTLVNQPQHF. For the CDR3, the DNA is TGTGCCAGCAGTACCCTTGTCAATCAGCCCCAGCATTTT.

The CDR3: CASSPQGLAGRLHYEQYF. DNA for the CDR3: TGTGCCAGCAGTCCTCAGGGACTAGCGGGACGACTCCACTACGAGCAGTACTTC. This sequence joins TRBV12-3 or TRBV12-4 and TRBJ2-7; TRBD2 matches 13 bases. The length of the CDR3 is 18 residues. V lost 5 bases and J lost 3; bases outside the gene matches: 13.

The chain recombines TRBV4-1 with TRBJ2-5, with TRBD2 identical over 7 bases. J lost 7 bases, V lost 1 base, and 9 bases had no gene match. Germline values: CDR1 MGHRA, CDR2 YSYEKL. The CDR3 runs 15 residues. The chain's CDR3 is CASSQVRAGEVTQYF. The CDR3 DNA reads as TGCGCCAGCAGCCAAGTTCGGGCGGGAGAGGTGACCCAGTACTTC.

The V and J genes are TRBV30 and TRBJ2-3; TRBD2 aligns across 7 bases. The germline V gene has CDR1 GTSNPN and CDR2 SVGIG (reference sequence). The CDR3 extends over 14 amino acids. With V trimmed by 3 bases and J by 6 bases, 9 bases remained unmatched. The CDR3 sequence: CAWSPGAGRDTQYF. The CDR3 nucleotides are TGTGCCTGGAGCCCGGGAGCGGGGAGGGATACGCAGTATTTT.

This clonotype has more than one count but fewer than ten. The rearrangement joins TRBV28 to TRBJ1-1, with D unresolved. The CDR3 contains 14 residues. CDR1 is MDHEN, CDR2 SYDVKM, per germline. Trimming removed 6 bases at V and 4 bases at J, with 15 bases between. CDR3 DNA sequence: TGTGCCAGCAGCCGCCACGTGGGGAGCACTGAAGCTTTCTTT. Its translation is CASSRHVGSTEAFF.

J is TRBJ2-7 and V is TRBV3-1, with D hard to call. Trimming took off 1 base at V and 0 bases at J, with 10 bases between the two ends. From germline, CDR1 is LGHDT and CDR2 YNNKEL (reference sequence). This CDR3 has 15 residues. CDR3 sequence reads: CASSQGGWNSYEQYF. In DNA form, the CDR3 reads TGTGCCAGCAGCCAAGGGGGTTGGAACTCCTACGAGCAGTACTTC.

The V gene is TRBV11-2, the J gene TRBJ2-3; 9 nucleotides line up with TRBD1. V gave up 3 bases and J gave up 0 bases; unmatched junction bases: 10. The V gene's germline CDR1 is SGHAT and CDR2 FQNNGV. CDR3 length: 18 amino acids. The CDR3 sequence: CASSFPGTGTISTDTQYF. The CDR3 coding sequence is TGTGCCAGCAGCTTTCCCGGGACAGGGACGATAAGCACAGATACGCAGTATTTT.

This clonotype was picked up a small number of times. The chain couples TRBV30 to TRBJ1-5; the D is unclear. This CDR3 contains 12 residues. Germline-derived CDR1 and CDR2 are GTSNPN and SVGIG (reference sequence). CDR3 in DNA: TGTGCGGCAGGCTTTTACAATCAGCCCCAGCATTTT. Its translation: CAAGFYNQPQHF. The whole variable domain, remainder taken from reference TRBV30 and TRBJ1-5, is SQTIHQWPATLVQPVGSPLSLECTVEGTSNPNLYWYRQAAGRGLQLLFYSVGIGQISSEVPQNLSASRPQDRQFILSSKKLLLSDSGFYLCAAGFYNQPQHFGDGTRLSIL.

In regard to this clonotype: Given a much more abundant clone one base away, this may be a read error. The chain links TRBV12-3 or TRBV12-4 to TRBJ2-1; the D is unclear. With 6 bases removed from V and 2 bases from J, the gap between germline ends came to 8 bases. The CDR3 extends over 13 amino acids. This CDR3 is CASRFSTYNEQFF. The DNA for the CDR3 is TGTGCCAGCAGGTTTTCTACCTACAATGAGCAGTTCTTC.

This clonotype appeared a few times. This chain links TRBV20-1 with TRBJ2-5; D may be TRBD1 or TRBD2 (5 bases each). The V end was cut by 3 bases, the J end by 5 bases, with 22 bases between. The CDR3 has 16 amino acids. The germline V gene encodes CDR1 DFQATT and CDR2 SNEGSKA (reference sequence). In nucleotides, the CDR3 is TGCAGTGCTAGGGGACCAGGAGCTACCTGGGGGGAGACCCAGTACTTC. Protein product: CSARGPGATWGETQYF.

V and J are TRBV7-8 and TRBJ2-1; 11 nucleotides match TRBD2. The CDR3 is made up of 16 amino acids. The V segment lost 5 bases and the J segment 3 bases; nucleotides outside the gene matches: 6. Germline V gives CDR1 SGHVS, CDR2 FQNEAQ. DNA for the CDR3: TGTGCCAGCAGCGAGATAGCGGGGGGGGGCTACAATGAGCAGTTCTTC. Translation gives CASSEIAGGGYNEQFF.

CDR3 loop: CASSFLAGAGHNEQFF. As DNA, the CDR3 is TGTGCCAGCAGTTTTCTAGCGGGGGCTGGTCACAATGAGCAGTTCTTC. This rearrangement joins TRBV27 to TRBJ2-1; TRBD2 aligns across 10 bases. Germline lookup yields CDR1 MNHEY and CDR2 SMNVEV (reference sequence). With V trimmed by 3 bases and J by 5 bases, 7 bases remained unmatched. CDR3 size: 16 residues.